Given below is one T cell receptor beta chain in context. As yet, its antigen is unknown. TCRdb itself ran the reads through MiXCR, one entry per CDR3 protein. The sample gives 150,000 to 200,000 distinct CDR3 sequences, under 25% of which show up once; just under 3% is in the top ten. This specimen belongs to a study of T cell repertoires in cytomegalovirus infection. Whole-study context: Both a matching HLA type and CMV infection were indicated by public TCR beta signatures. Findings and limits, study-wide: HLA-C-restricted CMV clonotypes gave the most frequent clonotype in two of eight donors. Adding up the frequency of public TCR beta families identified people who carried CMV plus the relevant HLA.

Trimming removed 9 bases from V and 10 bases from J; junction bases left unmatched: 16. Germline CDR1 and CDR2: MDHEN and SYDVKM. The CDR3 is 15 residues long. This chain connects TRBV28 to TRBJ1-1; 11 nucleotides align to TRBD1. Sequencing was performed on PBMCs. The sequence came from a human donor in good health (CMV status not recorded). Some clones in this sample may be carry-over from other donors' samples. The CDR3 protein is CARRDRGAQIRSAFF. The CDR3 bases are TGTGCCAGGAGGGACAGGGGGGCCCAGATACGCTCAGCTTTCTTT.